A selection of T cell receptor beta chains follows, all from one sample in a study of vaccination effects on CD4 cells after COVID-19. The method was immunoSEQ multiplex PCR; TCRdb's version includes in-frame clones alone and lacks a portion of them. The sample lists about 27,000 clones, about 70% occurring once. Their specific antigens are unknown. Material: CD4+ T cells from PBMCs cultured with SARS-CoV-2 spike peptides, obtained before COVID-19 vaccination. These receptors were taken from a human donor who received a COVID-19 vaccine. CDR3s include the opening cysteine and the closing phenylalanine or tryptophan. A D gene is named only where the DNA matches it firmly. Rows may omit the clone size; those that give it use once, few, many or a size class.

J: TRBJ1-1; V: TRBV10-1; size: NA; D: NA; length: 12; CDR3: CASSDQTLQAFF; DNA: TGCGCCAGCAGTGACCAAACTCTCCAAGCTTTCTTT
J: TRBJ1-4; V: TRBV4-1; size: NA; D: NA; length: 16; CDR3: CASSPSRIGVDEKLFF; DNA: TGCGCCAGCAGCCCCAGTAGAATCGGGGTTGATGAAAAACTGTTTTTT
J: TRBJ2-2; V: TRBV6-6; size: NA; D: NA; length: 14; CDR3: CASSSRFGTGELFF; DNA: TGTGCCAGCAGTTCCCGCTTTGGCACCGGGGAGCTGTTTTTT
J: TRBJ2-3; V: TRBV19; size: NA; D: TRBD1; length: 15; CDR3: CASSTSGQSTDTQYF; DNA: TGTGCCAGTAGTACCTCGGGACAGAGCACAGATACGCAGTATTTT
J: TRBJ1-2; V: TRBV24-1; size: NA; D: TRBD1; length: 14; CDR3: CATSDVGQAHGYTF; DNA: TGTGCCACCAGTGACGTGGGACAGGCCCATGGCTACACCTTC
J: TRBJ2-7; V: TRBV7-8; size: NA; D: NA; length: 14; CDR3: CASSFRDNNYEQYF; DNA: TGTGCCAGCAGCTTCCGGGACAACAACTACGAGCAGTACTTC
J: TRBJ1-4; V: TRBV27; size: once; D: NA; length: 14; CDR3: CASSSGTKNEKLFF; DNA: TGTGCCAGCAGTTCAGGGACCAAGAATGAAAAACTGTTTTTT
J: TRBJ2-3; V: TRBV2; size: NA; D: TRBD2; length: 15; CDR3: CASSELAGGAGTQYF; DNA: TGTGCCAGCAGCGAACTAGCGGGCGGCGCAGGTACGCAGTATTTT
J: TRBJ2-3; V: TRBV4-1; size: NA; D: NA; length: 18; CDR3: CASSPRVMRKRSTDTQYF; DNA: TGCGCCAGCAGCCCACGGGTGATGAGGAAGAGAAGCACAGATACGCAGTATTTT
J: TRBJ1-2; V: TRBV14; size: once; D: NA; length: 15; CDR3: CASSPHRRSKGGYTF; DNA: TGTGCCAGCAGTCCTCACAGGCGGAGTAAGGGTGGCTACACCTTC
J: TRBJ2-6; V: TRBV11-2; size: NA; D: TRBD1; length: 17; CDR3: CASSLGQGNPGANVLTF; DNA: TGTGCCAGCAGCCTCGGACAGGGTAATCCTGGGGCCAACGTCCTGACTTTC
J: TRBJ2-7; V: TRBV6-5; size: NA; D: NA; length: 14; CDR3: CASSLHPLQYEQYF; DNA: TGTGCCAGCAGTCTCCACCCACTCCAATACGAGCAGTACTTC
J: TRBJ2-6; V: TRBV5-1; size: NA; D: NA; length: 17; CDR3: CASSLSGTSSGANVLTF; DNA: TGCGCCAGCAGCTTATCGGGCACGAGCTCTGGGGCCAACGTCCTGACTTTC
J: TRBJ1-6; V: TRBV4-1; size: NA; D: TRBD1; length: 16; CDR3: CASSQETGVGNSPLHF; DNA: TGCGCCAGCAGCCAAGAGACAGGGGTGGGCAATTCACCCCTCCACTTT
J: TRBJ2-3; V: TRBV2; size: NA; D: TRBD2; length: 15; CDR3: CASRGSGGPTDTQYF; DNA: TGTGCCAGCAGGGGTAGCGGGGGGCCCACAGATACGCAGTATTTT
J: TRBJ1-1; V: TRBV4-1; size: few; D: NA; length: 15; CDR3: CASSQGTWGDTEAFF; DNA: TGCGCCAGCAGCCAAGGTACGTGGGGGGACACTGAAGCTTTCTTT
J: TRBJ2-1; V: TRBV4-1; size: NA; D: NA; length: 17; CDR3: CASSRRGMEVSYNEQFF; DNA: TGCGCCAGCAGCCGCCGTGGGATGGAAGTATCCTACAATGAGCAGTTCTTC
J: TRBJ2-7; V: TRBV7-9; size: NA; D: TRBD2; length: 18; CDR3: CASSLPRTSGIDSYEQYF; DNA: TGTGCCAGCAGCTTACCCCGGACTAGCGGGATAGATTCCTACGAGCAGTACTTC
J: TRBJ2-5; V: TRBV6-5; size: NA; D: NA; length: 15; CDR3: CASSYSGYPGETQYF; DNA: TGTGCCAGCAGTTACTCGGGATACCCAGGGGAGACCCAGTACTTC
J: TRBJ1-2; V: TRBV6-4; size: NA; D: NA; length: 13; CDR3: CASSVRTGYGYTF; DNA: TGTGCCAGCAGTGTACGGACGGGCTATGGCTACACCTTC
J: TRBJ2-7; V: TRBV11-1; size: NA; D: NA; length: 13; CDR3: CASSLFDTYEQYF; DNA: TGTGCCAGCAGCTTGTTTGATACCTACGAGCAGTACTTC
J: TRBJ1-5; V: TRBV19; size: NA; D: TRBD1; length: 18; CDR3: CASSTLRLGQGGNQPQHF; DNA: TGTGCCAGTAGTACTCTACGGTTGGGGCAGGGGGGCAATCAGCCCCAGCATTTT
J: TRBJ1-6; V: TRBV3-1/TRBV3-2; size: NA; D: TRBD1; length: 22; CDR3: CASSRKSGVGTGLSSYNSPLHF; DNA: TGTGCCAGCAGCCGAAAATCGGGGGTGGGGACAGGGTTGAGCTCCTATAATTCACCCCTCCACTTT
J: TRBJ1-1; V: TRBV18; size: NA; D: TRBD1; length: 15; CDR3: CASSRDQQGRTEAFF; DNA: TGTGCCAGCTCACGCGACCAACAGGGGCGAACTGAAGCTTTCTTT
J: TRBJ1-1; V: TRBV14; size: NA; D: NA; length: 13; CDR3: CASADGLNTEAFF; DNA: TGTGCCAGCGCCGACGGATTGAACACTGAAGCTTTCTTT
J: TRBJ2-7; V: TRBV6-1; size: NA; D: NA; length: 17; CDR3: CASSEYGWGEASYEQYF; DNA: TGTGCCAGCAGTGAATATGGATGGGGGGAAGCGTCCTACGAGCAGTACTTC
J: TRBJ2-1; V: TRBV20-1; size: NA; D: TRBD2; length: 14; CDR3: CSASGTSGTHEQFF; DNA: TGCAGTGCTAGTGGGACTAGCGGGACCCATGAGCAGTTCTTC
J: TRBJ1-2; V: TRBV6-4; size: once; D: NA; length: 13; CDR3: CASSSTRNYGYTF; DNA: TGTGCCAGCAGCTCGACAAGAAACTATGGCTACACCTTC
J: TRBJ2-2; V: TRBV7-9; size: NA; D: NA; length: 17; CDR3: CASSPPGLVKGSGELFF; DNA: TGTGCCAGCAGCCCGCCGGGACTCGTAAAGGGATCCGGGGAGCTGTTTTTT
J: TRBJ1-4; V: TRBV4-1; size: NA; D: TRBD1; length: 14; CDR3: CASSQDQGGLKLFF; DNA: TGCGCCAGCAGCCAAGATCAGGGGGGACTAAAACTGTTTTTT
J: TRBJ2-1; V: TRBV7-8; size: NA; D: NA; length: 18; CDR3: CASSPRPWRVGGNNEQFF; DNA: TGTGCCAGCAGCCCCCGTCCCTGGCGGGTAGGCGGTAACAATGAGCAGTTCTTC
J: TRBJ1-2; V: TRBV19; size: NA; D: NA; length: 15; CDR3: CASSAQTGPNYGYTF; DNA: TGTGCCAGTAGTGCCCAGACAGGTCCTAACTATGGCTACACCTTC
J: TRBJ2-3; V: TRBV4-1; size: NA; D: NA; length: 16; CDR3: CASSQGGDPSTDTQYF; DNA: TGCGCCAGCAGCCAAGGGGGGGACCCTAGCACAGATACGCAGTATTTT
J: TRBJ2-5; V: TRBV27; size: NA; D: TRBD2; length: 15; CDR3: CASRTILGGIKTQYF; DNA: TGTGCCAGCAGGACCATTTTGGGGGGGATAAAGACCCAGTACTTC
J: TRBJ1-1; V: TRBV2; size: NA; D: NA; length: 14; CDR3: CASMARVLNTEAFF; DNA: TGTGCCAGCATGGCCAGGGTCCTGAACACTGAAGCTTTCTTT
J: TRBJ1-5; V: TRBV3-1/TRBV3-2; size: few; D: NA; length: 13; CDR3: CASSPSTGRRLHF; DNA: TGTGCCAGCAGCCCGTCCACGGGACGGAGGTTGCATTTT
J: TRBJ2-5; V: TRBV11-2; size: few; D: TRBD2; length: 15; CDR3: CASSLSSGIVETQYF; DNA: TGTGCCAGCAGCTTAAGTAGCGGGATAGTGGAGACCCAGTACTTC
J: TRBJ2-3; V: TRBV24-1; size: NA; D: NA; length: 13; CDR3: CATADGRTDTQYF; DNA: TGTGCCACCGCGGACGGACGCACAGATACGCAGTATTTT
J: TRBJ1-1; V: TRBV28; size: NA; D: NA; length: 12; CDR3: CASSNQNTEAFF; DNA: TGTGCCAGCAGTAACCAGAACACTGAAGCTTTCTTT
J: TRBJ2-1; V: TRBV11-3; size: NA; D: NA; length: 15; CDR3: CASSLEASSYNEQFF; DNA: TGTGCCAGCAGCTTAGAAGCAAGCTCCTACAATGAGCAGTTCTTC
J: TRBJ2-7; V: TRBV7-8; size: NA; D: NA; length: 18; CDR3: CASSLAYNPDLSSYEQYF; DNA: TGTGCCAGCAGCTTAGCTTATAACCCGGACCTCAGCTCCTACGAGCAGTACTTC
J: TRBJ1-2; V: TRBV19; size: NA; D: NA; length: 13; CDR3: CASRAAAGYGYTF; DNA: TGTGCCAGTAGGGCAGCTGCTGGCTATGGCTACACCTTC